This T cell receptor beta chain was identified during a study of early T cells in non-severe SARS-CoV-2 infection. This clonotype was observed a handful of times. Unique molecular identifiers were added to individual cDNA molecules. TCRdb itself ran the 5' RACE reads through MiXCR, one entry per CDR3 protein. The table has over 85,000 distinct CDR3 sequences, 16% seen once. The CDR3 has 15 amino acids. In germline, CDR1 is SEHNR, CDR2 FQNEAQ (reference sequence). V shed 5 bases and J shed 4 bases, with 14 bases lying between them. Sequences were obtained from whole blood. The V call is TRBV7-9, the J call TRBJ1-4, with D possibly being TRBD1 (5 bases). The TCR originated in an adult who was a healthcare worker with PCR-confirmed SARS-CoV-2 infection or an uninfected control (not recorded which). CDR3 bases: TGTGCCAGCAGCCCCCGTGGAGGGGATAATGAAAAACTGTTTTTT. Translation: CASSPRGGDNEKLFF.